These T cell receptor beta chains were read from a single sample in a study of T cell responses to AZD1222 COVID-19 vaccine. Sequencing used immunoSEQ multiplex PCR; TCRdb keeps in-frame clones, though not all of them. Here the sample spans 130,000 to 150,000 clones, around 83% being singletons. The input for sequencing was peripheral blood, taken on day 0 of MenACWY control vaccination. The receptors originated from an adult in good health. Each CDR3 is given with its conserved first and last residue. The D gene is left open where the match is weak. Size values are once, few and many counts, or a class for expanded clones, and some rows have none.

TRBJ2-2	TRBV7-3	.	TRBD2	TGTGCCAGCAGCTTAGCGGGGGGTAGAACCGGGGAGCTGTTTTTT	CASSLAGGRTGELFF
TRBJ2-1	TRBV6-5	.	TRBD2	TGTGCCAGCAGGAACCTAGCGGGGGGCCTCAATGAGCAGTTCTTC	CASRNLAGGLNEQFF
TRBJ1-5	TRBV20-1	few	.	TGCAGTGCTGGGGAGTATCAGCCCCAGCATTTT	CSAGEYQPQHF
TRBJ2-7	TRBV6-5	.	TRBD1	TGTGCCAGTGGACAGGTAGGAATTCTCGAGCAGTACTTC	CASGQVGILEQYF
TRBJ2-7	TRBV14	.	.	TGTGCCAGCAGCCCACAGGTAGACAGTGACGAGCAGTACTTC	CASSPQVDSDEQYF
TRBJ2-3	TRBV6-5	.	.	TGTGCCAGCGCAGGGGTAGATACGCAGTATTTT	CASAGVDTQYF
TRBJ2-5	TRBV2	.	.	TGTGCCAGCAGTGAACGCCAGGGAGGTGAGACCCAGTACTTC	CASSERQGGETQYF
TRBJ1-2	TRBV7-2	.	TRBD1	TGTGCCAGCAGCCTAACCAGACAGGGAGCGGCCTATGGCTACACCTTC	CASSLTRQGAAYGYTF
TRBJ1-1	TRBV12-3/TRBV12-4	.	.	TGTGCCAGCAGTTTAGCAGGGAACACTGAAGCTTTCTTT	CASSLAGNTEAFF
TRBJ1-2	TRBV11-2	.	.	TGTGCCAGCAGCTTAAACCTTCCCTTAATCGATGGCTACACCTTC	CASSLNLPLIDGYTF
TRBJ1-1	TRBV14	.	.	TGTGCCAGCAGCCTGGGACTCATGAACACTGAAGCTTTCTTT	CASSLGLMNTEAFF
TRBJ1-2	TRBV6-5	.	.	TGTGCCAGCACCAAGGGACAAAACTATGGCTACACCTTC	CASTKGQNYGYTF
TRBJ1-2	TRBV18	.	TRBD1	TGTGCCAGCTCACCGGACAGGCAAGGCTACACCTTC	CASSPDRQGYTF
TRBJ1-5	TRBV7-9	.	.	TGTGCCAGCAGCGAAAGTTATCAGCCCCAGCATTTT	CASSESYQPQHF
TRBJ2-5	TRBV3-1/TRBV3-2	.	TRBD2	TGTGCCAGCAGCCAGAGGGGTAGCGGGGGCCCAGGGACCCAGTACTTC	CASSQRGSGGPGTQYF
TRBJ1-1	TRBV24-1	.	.	TGTGCCACTAGGGGAAACAGGGAGACTGAAGCTTTCTTT	CATRGNRETEAFF
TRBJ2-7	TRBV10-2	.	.	TGCGCCAGCAGTGTTGGGCGGTCAACCTACGAGCAGTACTTC	CASSVGRSTYEQYF
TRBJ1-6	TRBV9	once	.	TGTGCCAGCAGCGTTTCAGGAAACCATAATTCACCCCTCCACTTT	CASSVSGNHNSPLHF
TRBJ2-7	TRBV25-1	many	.	TGTGCCGCTGAGGGTACACTCTCCTACGAGCAGTACTTC	CAAEGTLSYEQYF
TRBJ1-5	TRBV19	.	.	TGTGCCAGTAGGCTGAAGGGCAGCCAGCCCCAGCATTTT	CASRLKGSQPQHF
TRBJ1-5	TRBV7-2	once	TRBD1	TGTGCCAGCAGCTTAGCAGGGGGCGGTCAGCCCCAGCATTTT	CASSLAGGGQPQHF
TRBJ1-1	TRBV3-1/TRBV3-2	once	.	TGTGCCAGCAGCCTTGGACAGCTGAACACTGAAGCTTTCTTT	CASSLGQLNTEAFF
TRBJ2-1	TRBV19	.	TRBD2	TGTGCCAGTAGTATCACAGCGGGGGGGCCCACTGAGCAGTTCTTC	CASSITAGGPTEQFF
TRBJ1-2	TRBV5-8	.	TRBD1	TGTGCCAGCAGCCCAGACAGGGTGACTTACACCTTC	CASSPDRVTYTF
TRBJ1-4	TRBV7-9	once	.	TGTGCCAGCAGCTTATCCCGACAGGCAACTAATGAAAAACTGTTTTTT	CASSLSRQATNEKLFF
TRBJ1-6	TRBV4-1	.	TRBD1	TGCGCCAGCTCCAAACCCCCGGCAGGGGGTAATTCACCCCTCCACTTT	CASSKPPAGGNSPLHF
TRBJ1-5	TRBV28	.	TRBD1	TGTGCCAGCAGTTCCACAGGGGGTAGCAATCAGCCCCAGCATTTT	CASSSTGGSNQPQHF